This T cell receptor (beta chain) comes out of a study of shared clonotypes between healthy human individuals. Whole-study findings and limits: Sample collection involved blood only; tissue repertoires are likely different.

This CDR3 has 13 amino acids. V was pared by 5 bases and J by 4 bases, with 10 bases between. The V gene's germline CDR1 is SGHTA and CDR2 FQGNSA. Details on this clone: Antigen: not known.

The assay used deep level. The data were produced by immunoSEQ multiplex PCR, yet TCRdb's version contains in-frame clones alone and is incomplete. Of over a million clones in the sample, around 97% were seen once. Sequenced material: naive CD4+ T cells sorted from blood. The subset here: CD45RA+ positively selected. The V gene is TRBV7-2, the J gene TRBJ2-3; TRBD2 might be the D (6 bases). The clonotype was recovered from a young man in good health. The CDR3 protein is CASSGTGADTQYF. The CDR3 nucleotides are TGTGCCAGCAGCGGAACGGGGGCAGATACGCAGTATTTT. Complete variable domain (other parts from reference TRBV7-2 and TRBJ2-3): GAGVSQSPSNKVTEKGKDVELRCDPISGHTALYWYRQSLGQGLEFLIYFQGNSAPDKSGLPSDRFSAERTGGSVSTLTIQRTQQEDSAVYLCASSGTGADTQYFGPGTRLTVL.